This T cell receptor (beta chain) was identified during a study of T-cell memory formation after mild COVID-19. The CDR3 totals 10 residues. V was shortened by 2 bases and J by 14 bases, with 8 bases between the two germline ends. Germline-derived CDR1 and CDR2 are SNHLY and FYNNEI. Findings and caveats of the study: A second wave expanding day 15 to 37 was CD4+-biased; contracting clones were balanced. Clones that contracted clustered mainly in CM and EM if CD4+ and in EMRA if CD8+.

Via MiXCR, TCRdb re-called the 5' RACE reads, giving one row per CDR3 protein. Here the sample spans 200,000 to 250,000 distinct CDR3 sequences, over 9.5% being singletons. This clonotype was counted between two and nine times. Its target is not known. The clonotype comes from a man younger than 30 who had mild COVID-19 (a few samples of this study predate the infection). Cell type and time point are not known. The V gene is TRBV2, the J gene TRBJ2-3; D uncertain. The sequenced material came from PBMCs or a T cell subset sorted from them (not recorded which). CDR3 residues: CASSEFRRYF. CDR3 bases: TGTGCCAGCAGTGAATTCCGGCGGTATTTT.